This T cell receptor beta chain derives from a study of CD8+CD57+ T cells in acquired aplastic anemia. Germline V gene lookup returns CDR1 SEHNR and CDR2 FQNEAQ (reference sequence). The CDR3 spans 17 residues. Losses at the gene ends were 5 bases for V and 3 bases for J; bases not matched to a gene: 13. TCR beta VDJ and CDR3 profiling used genomic DNA as template. TCRdb analysed the reads with MiXCR anew, one entry per CDR3 protein. The data hold some 210,000 distinct CDR3 sequences, with roughly 55% observed a single time. The gene calls are TRBV7-9 and TRBJ2-3; 8 bases fit TRBD2. Material for sequencing was sorted CD4+, CD8+, or CD8+CD57+ T cells (not recorded which) from PBMCs. This TCR came from a human donor in good health. CDR3 bases: TGTGCCAGCAGCGTAGGAGTCCGGGGGGGCTGGACAGATACGCAGTATTTT. Translated, it gives CASSVGVRGGWTDTQYF.